One sample yielded the 5 T cell receptor beta chains listed below, sequenced in a study of T cells in Graves' hyperthyroidism and ophthalmopathy. Using RNA transcripts as the source, TCR beta CDR3 regions were amplified. With the HTBI primer set, the TCR CDR3 went through a first round of RT-PCR. One entry per CDR3 protein, called by TCRdb with MiXCR from the multiplex PCR reads. The sample gives fewer than 750,000 distinct CDR3 sequences, around 15% of which show up once; around 4% is in the top ten. Sequenced input: blood. The receptors were sampled from a woman aged 40-49 years with Graves' ophthalmopathy.

This clonotype was found many times. The J gene is TRBJ2-7, the V gene TRBV6-5, with TRBD1 matching 10 bases. Trimming took 6 bases from V and 5 from J; bases not matched to a gene: 7. The CDR3 covers 14 residues. The V gene's germline CDR1 is MNHEY and CDR2 SVGAGI. This chain's CDR3 is CASSHDRGPHEQYF. Here the CDR3 DNA reads TGTGCCAGCAGCCATGACAGGGGGCCCCACGAGCAGTACTTC.

This clonotype was counted a few times. This rearrangement joins TRBV5-1 to TRBJ2-7; 10 bases are shared with TRBD1. The CDR3 sequence is 15 residues long. Unmatched junction bases numbered 8, after V lost 3 bases and J lost 5 bases. Germline-derived CDR1 and CDR2 are SGHRS and YFSETQ. The CDR3 protein is CASSSTGTGVDEQYF. CDR3 in DNA: TGCGCCAGCAGCTCCACCGGGACAGGGGTGGACGAGCAGTACTTC.

In this sample, this clonotype turned up many times. This sequence joins TRBV28 and TRBJ2-6; TRBD1 matches at 8 bases. The CDR3 spans 18 residues. CDR1 and CDR2 from the germline V gene are MDHEN and SYDVKM. After removal of 1 base from V and 0 bases from J, the junction contained 5 bases not matched to a gene. The CDR3 sequence: CASSLFGQGSSGANVLTF. Written as DNA, the CDR3 is TGTGCCAGCAGTTTATTTGGACAGGGTTCCTCTGGGGCCAACGTCCTGACTTTC. Full variable domain (missing parts from reference TRBV28 and TRBJ2-6): DVKVTQSSRYLVKRTGEKVFLECVQDMDHENMFWYRQDPGLGLRLIYFSYDVKMKEKGDIPEGYSVSREKKERFSLILESASTNQTSMYLCASSLFGQGSSGANVLTFGAGSRLTVL.

In this sample, this clonotype turned up many times. The CDR3 reads CSASLRQQDAYEQYF. CDR3 sequence (DNA): TGCAGTGCTAGCCTCCGACAGCAAGACGCCTACGAGCAGTACTTC. The chain joins TRBV20-1 to TRBJ2-7, with TRBD1 as a possible D gene (5 bases). There are 15 residues in the CDR3. Germline loops: CDR1 DFQATT, CDR2 SNEGSKA (reference sequence). The V gene lost 3 bases and the J gene lost 2 bases, with 17 bases spanning the gap.

This clonotype was observed a handful of times. The chain couples TRBV7-8 to TRBJ2-1; tentatively, D is TRBD2 (6 bases). CDR1 is SGHVS, CDR2 FQNEAQ, per germline. Deletions cut 1 base from V and 6 bases from J, with 16 bases between. CDR3 length: 16 residues. The CDR3 loop is CASSLGIAGFGNEQFF. Written as DNA, the CDR3 is TGTGCCAGCAGCTTAGGAATTGCGGGATTTGGCAATGAGCAGTTCTTC.